Listed below are T cell receptor beta chains from one sample, sequenced in a study of cytomegalovirus exposure and HLA in healthy donors. Assay: immunoSEQ multiplex PCR; the TCRdb copy retains only in-frame clones and omits some. The sample lists 150,000 to 200,000 clones; roughly 84% were seen once. The sample comprised PBMCs. These receptor sequences come from a girl in the first two years of life in good health and CMV-seronegative. CDR3s include the opening cysteine and the closing phenylalanine or tryptophan. A D gene is named only where the DNA matches it firmly. Part of the rows lack a size; the others show once, few, many or a class for expanded clones.

clone_size: .; d_call: .; v_call: TRBV19; j_call: TRBJ2-7; cdr3_nt: TGTGCCAGCAATACAGGGCTTGAGACCAAACTTTACGAGCAGTACTTC; cdr3_aa: CASNTGLETKLYEQYF
clone_size: .; d_call: .; v_call: TRBV5-4; j_call: TRBJ2-5; cdr3_nt: TGTGCCAGCAGCCCCGGCGGTTCCCACAAAAAAGAGACCCAGTACTTC; cdr3_aa: CASSPGGSHKKETQYF
clone_size: .; d_call: .; v_call: TRBV6-5; j_call: TRBJ2-7; cdr3_nt: TGTGCCAGCAGTTACTCTCGGCTAGTAGGATTCTACGAGCAGTACTTC; cdr3_aa: CASSYSRLVGFYEQYF
clone_size: .; d_call: .; v_call: TRBV6-5; j_call: TRBJ2-5; cdr3_nt: TGTGCCAGCAGTTACGGGGCCCCTCAAGAGACCCAGTACTTC; cdr3_aa: CASSYGAPQETQYF
clone_size: .; d_call: TRBD1; v_call: TRBV9; j_call: TRBJ1-4; cdr3_nt: TGTGCCAGCAGCGGACAGGGTTTGGATGAAAAACTGTTTTTT; cdr3_aa: CASSGQGLDEKLFF
clone_size: .; d_call: .; v_call: TRBV9; j_call: TRBJ2-2; cdr3_nt: TGTGCCAGCAGCGTAGAGGGAGGTAGCGGGAACACCGGGGAGCTGTTTTTT; cdr3_aa: CASSVEGGSGNTGELFF
clone_size: .; d_call: TRBD1; v_call: TRBV18; j_call: TRBJ2-1; cdr3_nt: TGTGCCAGCTCACTAGCCGGGACAGGCTATTACAATGAGCAGTTCTTC; cdr3_aa: CASSLAGTGYYNEQFF
clone_size: .; d_call: .; v_call: TRBV9; j_call: TRBJ1-1; cdr3_nt: TGTGCCAGCAGCGTAGTAGGGCAGGGAGGGACTGAAGCTTTCTTT; cdr3_aa: CASSVVGQGGTEAFF
clone_size: .; d_call: .; v_call: TRBV10-1; j_call: TRBJ2-7; cdr3_nt: TGCGCCAGCAACACTCCGGGACATCACTCCTACGAGCAGTACTTC; cdr3_aa: CASNTPGHHSYEQYF
clone_size: .; d_call: TRBD2; v_call: TRBV14; j_call: TRBJ2-1; cdr3_nt: TGTGCCAGCAGTCTTAGCGGGAGGATGAACAATGAGCAGTTCTTC; cdr3_aa: CASSLSGRMNNEQFF
clone_size: .; d_call: TRBD2; v_call: TRBV10-1; j_call: TRBJ2-2; cdr3_nt: TGCGCCATCCCCAGACCGGGGGGGCGGAACGGGGAGCTGTTTTTT; cdr3_aa: CAIPRPGGRNGELFF
clone_size: .; d_call: .; v_call: TRBV9; j_call: TRBJ1-6; cdr3_nt: TGTGCCAGCAGCGTAGGTCACCAGGCCCTTAATTCACCCCTCCACTTT; cdr3_aa: CASSVGHQALNSPLHF
clone_size: few; d_call: TRBD2; v_call: TRBV6-6; j_call: TRBJ2-5; cdr3_nt: TGTGCCAGCAGTTTTCCCTCGGGGGGGGAGACCCAGTACTTC; cdr3_aa: CASSFPSGGETQYF
clone_size: .; d_call: .; v_call: TRBV6-1; j_call: TRBJ1-2; cdr3_nt: TGTGCCAGCAGTGAACAGGTGTATGGCTACACCTTC; cdr3_aa: CASSEQVYGYTF
clone_size: once; d_call: TRBD1; v_call: TRBV25-1; j_call: TRBJ1-2; cdr3_nt: TGTGCCAGCAGTCCGCTCGCCGGCAGGGACAGCCCCTATGGCTACACCTTC; cdr3_aa: CASSPLAGRDSPYGYTF
clone_size: once; d_call: .; v_call: TRBV2; j_call: TRBJ1-5; cdr3_nt: TGTGCCAGCAGTGAAGAGTACAGTGACAATCAGCCCCAGCATTTT; cdr3_aa: CASSEEYSDNQPQHF
clone_size: .; d_call: .; v_call: TRBV30; j_call: TRBJ1-2; cdr3_nt: TGTGCCTGCACTCGCGGAGTTTCTAACTATGGCTACACCTTC; cdr3_aa: CACTRGVSNYGYTF
clone_size: .; d_call: .; v_call: TRBV25-1; j_call: TRBJ1-2; cdr3_nt: TGTGCCAGCAGTGTCCAGGGAAACTATGGCTACACCTTC; cdr3_aa: CASSVQGNYGYTF